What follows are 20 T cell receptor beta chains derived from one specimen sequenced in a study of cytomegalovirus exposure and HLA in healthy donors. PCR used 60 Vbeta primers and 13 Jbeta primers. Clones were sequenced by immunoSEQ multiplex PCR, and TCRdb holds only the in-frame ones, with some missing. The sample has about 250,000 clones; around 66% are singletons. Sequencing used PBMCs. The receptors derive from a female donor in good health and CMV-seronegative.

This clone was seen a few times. The CDR3 sequence is CASSKAGGAYGYTF. The CDR3 nucleotides read TGTGCCAGCAGCAAAGCAGGGGGCGCCTATGGCTACACCTTC. The genes are TRBV21-1 and TRBJ1-2; the table's D call, TRBD1, was not checked against the DNA. TRBV21-1 is shown as a pseudogene. The CDR3 spans 14 residues.

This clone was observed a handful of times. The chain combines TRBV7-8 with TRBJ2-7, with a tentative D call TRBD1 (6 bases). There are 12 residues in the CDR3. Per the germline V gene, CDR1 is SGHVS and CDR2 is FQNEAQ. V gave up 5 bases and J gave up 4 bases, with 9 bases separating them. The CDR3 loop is CASSQGQYEQYF. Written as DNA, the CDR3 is TGTGCCAGCAGCCAAGGACAGTACGAGCAGTACTTC. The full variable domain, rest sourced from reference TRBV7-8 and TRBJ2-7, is GAGVSQSPRYKVAKRGQDVALRCDPISGHVSLFWYQQALGQGPEFLTYFQNEAQLDKSGLPSDRFFAERPEGSVSTLKIQRTQQEDSAVYLCASSQGQYEQYFGPGTRLTVT.

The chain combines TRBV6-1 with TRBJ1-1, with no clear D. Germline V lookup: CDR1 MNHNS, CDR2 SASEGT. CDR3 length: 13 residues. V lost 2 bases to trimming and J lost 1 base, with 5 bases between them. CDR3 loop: CASSETENTEAFF. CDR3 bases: TGTGCCAGCAGTGAAACAGAGAACACTGAAGCTTTCTTT.

The CDR3 reads CASIARDRGQNEAFF. The CDR3, as DNA: TGTGCCAGCATAGCCAGGGACAGGGGCCAGAATGAAGCTTTCTTT. V usage is TRBV7-9 and J usage is TRBJ1-1; TRBD1 matches at 10 bases. CDR3 length: 15 amino acids. V lost 7 bases to trimming and J lost 7 bases; unmatched junction nucleotides: 12. Germline lookup yields CDR1 SEHNR and CDR2 FQNEAQ (reference sequence).

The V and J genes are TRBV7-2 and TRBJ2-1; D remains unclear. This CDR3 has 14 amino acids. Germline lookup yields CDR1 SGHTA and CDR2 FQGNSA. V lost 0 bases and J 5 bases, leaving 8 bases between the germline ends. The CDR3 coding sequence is TGTGCCAGCAGCTTAGCAATACAGAACAATGAGCAGTTCTTC. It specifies CASSLAIQNNEQFF.

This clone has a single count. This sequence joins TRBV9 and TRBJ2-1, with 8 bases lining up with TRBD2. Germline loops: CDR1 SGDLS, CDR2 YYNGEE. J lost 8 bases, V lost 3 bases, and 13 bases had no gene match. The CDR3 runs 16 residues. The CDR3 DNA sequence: TGTGCCAGCAGCGCGGGAACCGGGACTAGGGTGGATGAGCAGTTCTTC. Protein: CASSAGTGTRVDEQFF.

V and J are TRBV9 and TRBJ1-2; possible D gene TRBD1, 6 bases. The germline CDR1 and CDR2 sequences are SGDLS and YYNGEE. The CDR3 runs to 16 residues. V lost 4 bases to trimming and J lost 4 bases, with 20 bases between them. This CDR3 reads CASSPRIGGGGYGYTF. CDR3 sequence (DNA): TGTGCCAGCAGCCCGAGAATCGGGGGGGGCGGCTATGGCTACACCTTC.

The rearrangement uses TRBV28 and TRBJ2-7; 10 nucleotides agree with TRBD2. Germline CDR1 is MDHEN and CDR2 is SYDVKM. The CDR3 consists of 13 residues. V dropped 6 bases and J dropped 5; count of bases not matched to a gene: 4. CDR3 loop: CASSWTSGDEQYF. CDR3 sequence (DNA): TGTGCCAGCAGCTGGACTAGCGGAGACGAGCAGTACTTC.

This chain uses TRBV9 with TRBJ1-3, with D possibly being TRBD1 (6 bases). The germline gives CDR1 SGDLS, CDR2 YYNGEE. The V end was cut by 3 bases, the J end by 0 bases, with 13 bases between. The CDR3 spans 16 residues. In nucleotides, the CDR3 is TGTGCCAGCAGCGCCGAACAGGGTTACTCTGGAAACACCATATATTTT. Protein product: CASSAEQGYSGNTIYF.

CDR3: CASSYGPWEQYF. CDR3 in DNA: TGTGCCAGCAGTTACGGCCCCTGGGAGCAGTACTTC. The chain employs TRBV6-6 and TRBJ2-7; D unclear. Germline V gene lookup returns CDR1 MNHNY and CDR2 SVGAGI (reference sequence). The V end was cut by 2 bases, the J end by 7 bases, with 9 bases between. This CDR3 contains 12 residues.

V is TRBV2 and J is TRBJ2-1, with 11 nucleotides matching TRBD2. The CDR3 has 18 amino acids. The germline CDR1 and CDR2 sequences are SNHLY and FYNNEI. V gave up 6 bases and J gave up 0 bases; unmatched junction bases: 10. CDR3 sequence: CASRLGLAAKSSYNEQFF. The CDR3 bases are TGTGCCAGCAGGTTGGGACTAGCGGCTAAGAGCTCCTACAATGAGCAGTTCTTC.

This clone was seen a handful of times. The CDR3 loop reads CASSPLVAEISVSTGELFF. CDR3 DNA sequence: TGTGCCAGCTCACCACTCGTAGCAGAAATCAGTGTGTCCACCGGGGAGCTGTTTTTT. This chain uses TRBV18 with TRBJ2-2; D gene ambiguous. V lost 1 base and J 4 bases, leaving 22 bases between the germline ends. CDR1 is KGHSH and CDR2 is LQKENI in the germline V gene. This CDR3 has 19 amino acids.

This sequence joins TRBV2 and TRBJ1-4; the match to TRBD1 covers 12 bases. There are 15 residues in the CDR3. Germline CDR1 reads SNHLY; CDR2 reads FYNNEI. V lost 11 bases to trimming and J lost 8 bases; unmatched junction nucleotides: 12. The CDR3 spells CAGRGGQGANEKLFF. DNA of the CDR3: TGTGCCGGCCGCGGGGGACAGGGGGCAAACGAAAAACTGTTTTTT.

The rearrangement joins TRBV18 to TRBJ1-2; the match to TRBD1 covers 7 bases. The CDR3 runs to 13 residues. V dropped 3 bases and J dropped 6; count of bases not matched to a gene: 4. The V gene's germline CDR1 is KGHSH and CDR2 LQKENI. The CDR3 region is CASSPTGYDGYTF. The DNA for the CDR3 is TGTGCCAGCTCACCGACAGGGTATGATGGCTACACCTTC.

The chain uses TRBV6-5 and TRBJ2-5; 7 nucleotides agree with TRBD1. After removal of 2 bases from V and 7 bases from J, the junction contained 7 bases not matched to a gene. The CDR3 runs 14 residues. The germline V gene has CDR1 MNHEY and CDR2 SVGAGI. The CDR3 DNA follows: TGTGCCAGCAGTTACCCAGGGGGTCAGGGGACCCAGTACTTC. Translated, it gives CASSYPGGQGTQYF.

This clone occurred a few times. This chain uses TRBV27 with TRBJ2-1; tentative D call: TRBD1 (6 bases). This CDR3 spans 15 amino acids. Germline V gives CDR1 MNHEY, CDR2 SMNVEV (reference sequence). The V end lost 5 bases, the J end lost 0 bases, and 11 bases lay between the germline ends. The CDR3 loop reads CASSLTTGSYNEQFF. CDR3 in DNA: TGTGCCAGCAGTCTAACGACAGGCTCCTACAATGAGCAGTTCTTC.

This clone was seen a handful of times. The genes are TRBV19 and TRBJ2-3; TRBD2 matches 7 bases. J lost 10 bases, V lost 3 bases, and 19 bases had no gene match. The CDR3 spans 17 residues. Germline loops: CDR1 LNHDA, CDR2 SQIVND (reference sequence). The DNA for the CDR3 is TGTGCCAGTAGTATTGAACCGACTAGCTTGGGGTTGAGGGCGCAGTATTTT. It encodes CASSIEPTSLGLRAQYF.

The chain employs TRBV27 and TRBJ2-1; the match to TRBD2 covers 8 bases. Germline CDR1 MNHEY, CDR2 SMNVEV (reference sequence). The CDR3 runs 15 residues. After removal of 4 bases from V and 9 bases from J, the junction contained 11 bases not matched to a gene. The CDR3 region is CASSSGREGWGEQFF. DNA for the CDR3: TGTGCCAGCAGTTCCGGCCGGGAGGGGTGGGGTGAGCAGTTCTTC.

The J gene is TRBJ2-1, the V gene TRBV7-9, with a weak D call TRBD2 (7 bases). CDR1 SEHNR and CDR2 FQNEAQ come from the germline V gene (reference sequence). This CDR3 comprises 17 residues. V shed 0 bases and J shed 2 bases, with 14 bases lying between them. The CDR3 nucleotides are TGTGCCAGCAGCTTAGCAGCTCGGGGGGCCACCTACAATGAGCAGTTCTTC. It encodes CASSLAARGATYNEQFF.

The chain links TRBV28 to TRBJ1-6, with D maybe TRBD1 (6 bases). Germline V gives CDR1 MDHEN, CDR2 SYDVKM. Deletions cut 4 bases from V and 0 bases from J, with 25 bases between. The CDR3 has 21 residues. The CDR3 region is CASSSLGGPNILSSYNSPLHF. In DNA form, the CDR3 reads TGTGCCAGCAGTTCCCTGGGGGGGCCAAACATCTTGAGCTCCTATAATTCACCCCTCCACTTT.